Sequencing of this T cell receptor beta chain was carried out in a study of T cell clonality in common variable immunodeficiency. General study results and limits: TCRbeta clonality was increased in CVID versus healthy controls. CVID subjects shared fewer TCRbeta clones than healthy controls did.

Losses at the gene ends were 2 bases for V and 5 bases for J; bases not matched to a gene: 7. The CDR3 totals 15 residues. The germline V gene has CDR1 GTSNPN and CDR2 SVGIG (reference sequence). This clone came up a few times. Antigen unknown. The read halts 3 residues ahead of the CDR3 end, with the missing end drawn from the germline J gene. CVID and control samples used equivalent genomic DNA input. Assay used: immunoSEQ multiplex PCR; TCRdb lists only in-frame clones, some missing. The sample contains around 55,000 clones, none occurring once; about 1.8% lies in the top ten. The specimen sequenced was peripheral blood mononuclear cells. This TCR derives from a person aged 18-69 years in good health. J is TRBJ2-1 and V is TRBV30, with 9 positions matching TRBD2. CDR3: CAWSQGLARDNEQFF. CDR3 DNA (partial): TGTGCCTGGAGTCAAGGACTAGCGCGAGACAATGAG.